This TCR beta chain emerged from a study of shared clonotypes between healthy human individuals. In the study overall: CD4 naive cells filled three plates per donor, CD4 memory three, CD8 naive two and CD8 memory one.

The authors' processing: ImmunoSEQ supplied junction-only sequences lacking quality scores, so filtering was different. Assay: immunoSEQ multiplex PCR; the TCRdb copy retains only in-frame clones and omits some. Clone size and the V and J calls come from that table; the DNA yielded D and trimming. The sample shows some 2.1 million clones, 85% to 95% of them seen only once. This clone was recorded only once. Its antigen is not identified. Study results and caveats: Among the subsets, naive ones generally showed larger estimated richness than memory ones. All-four-donor shared clonotypes had higher generation probabilities than non-shared clonotypes did.

The material sequenced was naive CD4+ T cells sorted from blood. Stated subset: CD45RA+ positively selected. The TCR was taken from a man between 18 and 35 years old in good health.

The CDR3 region has the DNA TGTGCCATCAGTTTCGACAGGGAGGGATATGGCTACACCTTC. Translated, it gives CAISFDREGYGYTF. The rearrangement links TRBV10-3 to TRBJ1-2; 7 bases line up with TRBD1. CDR3 length: 14 residues. The V and J ends lost 5 bases and 5 bases, in that order; junction bases with no gene match: 8. CDR1 is ENHRY, CDR2 SYGVKD, per germline.